Listed here is a single TCR beta chain. The source of the sample is a study of control samples from healthy donors and cancer patients. CDR3 length equals 15 residues. Germline V gene data show CDR1 as KGHSH and CDR2 as LQKENI. Trimming at V came to 3 bases and at J to 4 bases, leaving 6 bases not matched to a gene. TCRdb keeps only in-frame clones here, not all; method: immunoSEQ multiplex PCR. The table shows 120,000 to 150,000 clones, with roughly 92% occurring only once. The sequence came from a man between 25 and 39 years old in good health. The sequenced material came from blood. V gene TRBV18 combines with J gene TRBJ2-3; 8 positions match TRBD1. CDR3 in amino acids: CASSPGTGWADTQYF. The CDR3 region has the DNA TGTGCCAGCTCACCCGGGACAGGTTGGGCAGATACGCAGTATTTT.